The rows below give T cell receptor beta chains drawn from one sample of a study of cytomegalovirus exposure and HLA in healthy donors. Produced via immunoSEQ multiplex PCR; TCRdb's table is partial and in-frame only. This table holds some 320,000 clones, 75% to 90% found once. Source material: PBMCs. The receptors were sampled from a woman in her twenties or thirties in good health and CMV-seropositive. CDR3s include the opening cysteine and the closing phenylalanine or tryptophan. D genes are given only for firm matches. Clone size, where shown, is once, few, many, or a class for clones that have expanded.

d_call | clone_size | j_call | v_call | cdr3_aa | cdr3_nt
. | . | TRBJ1-2 | TRBV5-6 | CASSPGNGASGIF | TGTGCCAGCAGCCCGGGCAACGGTGCCTCGGGAATTTTC
TRBD1 | . | TRBJ1-3 | TRBV28 | CASTETGTGAGNTIYF | TGTGCCAGCACCGAAACCGGGACAGGGGCTGGAAACACCATATATTTT
TRBD2 | . | TRBJ2-1 | TRBV6-5 | CASSYRGGGEDEQFF | TGTGCCAGCAGTTACCGGGGCGGGGGGGAGGATGAGCAGTTCTTC
. | . | TRBJ2-2 | TRBV30 | CARLDYAGELFF | TGTGCCCGACTCGATTACGCCGGGGAGCTGTTTTTT
. | . | TRBJ2-2 | TRBV4-3 | CASSQGVYGNTGELFF | TGCGCCAGCAGCCAAGGAGTTTATGGGAACACCGGGGAGCTGTTTTTT
. | . | TRBJ2-1 | TRBV6-5 | CASSRGNEQFF | TGTGCCAGCAGCCGGGGCAATGAGCAGTTCTTC
. | . | TRBJ1-4 | TRBV5-1 | CASSRLTGLNEKLFF | TGCGCCAGCAGCCGATTGACAGGTCTTAATGAAAAACTGTTTTTT
. | few | TRBJ1-2 | TRBV15 | CATSRQGNYGYTF | TGTGCCACCAGCAGACAGGGGAACTATGGCTACACCTTC
. | . | TRBJ2-3 | TRBV18 | CASSPRKGRGDTQYF | TGTGCCAGCTCACCTCGAAAGGGGCGAGGAGATACGCAGTATTTT
TRBD2 | . | TRBJ2-7 | TRBV28 | CASSLVSGSHEQYF | TGTGCCAGCAGTTTAGTTAGCGGGAGTCACGAGCAGTACTTC
. | . | TRBJ2-7 | TRBV6-1 | CASSEREFYEQYF | TGTGCCAGCAGTGAACGGGAGTTCTACGAGCAGTACTTC
. | . | TRBJ2-7 | TRBV20-1 | CSAIGRGQYF | TGCAGTGCTATTGGCCGGGGGCAGTACTTC
TRBD2 | . | TRBJ2-1 | TRBV6-6 | CASSLGPGGSYNEQFF | TGTGCCAGCAGTTTGGGTCCGGGGGGATCCTACAATGAGCAGTTCTTC
. | . | TRBJ2-1 | TRBV6-1 | CASNRATSSYNEQFF | TGTGCCAGCAATAGGGCCACAAGCTCCTACAATGAGCAGTTCTTC
TRBD1 | . | TRBJ2-7 | TRBV4-1 | CASSQDHRGSSYEQYF | TGCGCCAGCAGCCAAGATCACAGGGGGAGCTCCTACGAGCAGTACTTC
. | . | TRBJ1-5 | TRBV19 | CASNDGNQPQHF | TGTGCCAGTAACGACGGCAATCAGCCCCAGCATTTT
TRBD2 | . | TRBJ2-3 | TRBV7-6 | CASSSGLAYTADTQYF | TGTGCCAGCAGCTCCGGACTAGCGTATACCGCAGATACGCAGTATTTT
. | . | TRBJ2-7 | TRBV2 | CASSEPRDGSWYEQYF | TGTGCCAGCAGTGAACCCCGGGACGGTAGTTGGTACGAGCAGTACTTC
. | . | TRBJ1-3 | TRBV5-6 | CASSRGTGLNTIYF | TGTGCCAGCAGTCGGGGAACAGGGCTAAACACCATATATTTT
. | . | TRBJ2-3 | TRBV6-1 | CASSDGYTQYF | TGTGCCAGCAGTGATGGGTATACGCAGTATTTT
. | . | TRBJ2-1 | TRBV7-8 | CASSLVGNEQFF | TGTGCCAGCAGCTTAGTGGGCAATGAGCAGTTCTTC
TRBD2 | . | TRBJ2-3 | TRBV5-1 | CASSLIAGGTDTQYF | TGCGCCAGCAGCTTAATAGCGGGGGGCACAGATACGCAGTATTTT
. | . | TRBJ1-1 | TRBV15 | CATSRDPKGEAFF | TGTGCCACCAGCAGAGATCCGAAGGGGGAGGCTTTCTTT
. | . | TRBJ2-1 | TRBV7-7 | CASSLAVHGFNEQFF | TGTGCCAGCAGCTTAGCGGTACATGGGTTCAATGAGCAGTTCTTC
. | . | TRBJ1-2 | TRBV4-1 | CASSQGGGYGYTF | TGCGCCAGCAGCCAGGGGGGAGGCTATGGCTACACCTTC
. | . | TRBJ2-3 | TRBV5-4 | CASSLGYTQYF | TGTGCCAGCAGCTTGGGATATACGCAGTATTTT
. | . | TRBJ2-1 | TRBV30 | CAWTLARGTYNEQFF | TGTGCCTGGACGTTGGCGAGGGGAACTTACAATGAGCAGTTCTTC
TRBD1 | . | TRBJ1-4 | TRBV29-1 | CSVEQMGQDEKLFF | TGCAGCGTTGAACAAATGGGACAGGATGAAAAACTGTTTTTT
TRBD1 | . | TRBJ1-1 | TRBV5-6 | CASSSGTGWNTEAFF | TGTGCCAGCAGCTCCGGGACAGGGTGGAACACTGAAGCTTTCTTT
TRBD1 | once | TRBJ1-2 | TRBV27 | CASRFGTGGANSYGYTF | TGTGCCAGCAGGTTCGGGACAGGGGGCGCGAATAGCTATGGCTACACCTTC
. | . | TRBJ1-1 | TRBV25-1 | CASSDEGKGNTEAFF | TGTGCCAGCAGTGATGAAGGGAAGGGGAACACTGAAGCTTTCTTT
. | . | TRBJ2-1 | TRBV9 | CASSVGLEQFF | TGTGCCAGCAGCGTAGGACTTGAGCAGTTCTTC
. | . | TRBJ2-3 | TRBV15 | CATGTPSTDTQYF | TGTGCCACCGGGACGCCTAGCACAGATACGCAGTATTTT
TRBD1 | . | TRBJ1-4 | TRBV6-5 | CASSYQGRGREKLFF | TGTGCCAGCAGTTACCAGGGCAGGGGGCGTGAAAAACTGTTTTTT
. | few | TRBJ1-5 | TRBV6-5 | CASSPNRVNQPQHF | TGTGCCAGCAGTCCGAACAGGGTTAATCAGCCCCAGCATTTT
. | once | TRBJ2-2 | TRBV6-5 | CASSYLRYTGELFF | TGTGCCAGCAGTTACTTGAGGTACACCGGGGAGCTGTTTTTT
TRBD2 | . | TRBJ2-5 | TRBV19 | CATRDPTRGGRQETQYF | TGTGCGACCCGGGACCCCACGCGCGGGGGGCGGCAAGAGACCCAGTACTTC
. | . | TRBJ1-6 | TRBV28 | CASSDLGHLNSPLHF | TGTGCCAGCAGTGACCTGGGACACCTGAATTCACCCCTCCACTTT
TRBD2 | . | TRBJ2-7 | TRBV27 | CASSSLLAGASYEQYF | TGTGCCAGCAGTTCGCTTCTAGCGGGGGCCTCCTACGAGCAGTACTTC
TRBD1 | . | TRBJ1-2 | TRBV9 | CASSTGTGVLGYTF | TGTGCCAGCAGCACCGGGACAGGGGTGCTTGGCTACACCTTC
. | . | TRBJ2-7 | TRBV6-6 | CASSYSRVSYEQYF | TGTGCCAGCAGTTACTCGAGGGTTTCCTACGAGCAGTACTTC